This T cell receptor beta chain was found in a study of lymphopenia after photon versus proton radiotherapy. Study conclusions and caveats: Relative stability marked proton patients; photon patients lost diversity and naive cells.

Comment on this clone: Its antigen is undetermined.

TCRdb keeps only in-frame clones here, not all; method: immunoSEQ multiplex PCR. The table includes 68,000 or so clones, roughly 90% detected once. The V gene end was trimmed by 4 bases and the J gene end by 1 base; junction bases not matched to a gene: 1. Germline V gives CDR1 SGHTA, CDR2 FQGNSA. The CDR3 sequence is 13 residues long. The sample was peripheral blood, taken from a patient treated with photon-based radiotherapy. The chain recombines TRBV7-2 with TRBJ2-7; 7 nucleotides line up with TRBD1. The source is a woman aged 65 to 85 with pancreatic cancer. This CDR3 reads CASSWDRSYEQYF. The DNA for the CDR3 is TGTGCCAGCAGCTGGGACAGATCCTACGAGCAGTACTTC. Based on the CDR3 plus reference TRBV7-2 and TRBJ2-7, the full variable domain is GAGVSQSPSNKVTEKGKDVELRCDPISGHTALYWYRQSLGQGLEFLIYFQGNSAPDKSGLPSDRFSAERTGGSVSTLTIQRTQQEDSAVYLCASSWDRSYEQYFGPGTRLTVT.